Described below is a single T cell receptor (beta chain) sequence and its context. What it binds is unknown. This sample is part of a study of T cell repertoires in cytomegalovirus infection. Across the whole study: Public TCR beta signatures were indicative of both CMV infection and a matching HLA type. General observations from the study: Cumulative public TCR beta family frequency identified carriers of CMV plus the relevant HLA. HLA-C-restricted CMV clonotypes gave the most frequent clonotype in two of eight donors.

TCRdb reprocessed the reads via MiXCR and lists one record per CDR3 protein. The sample holds about 180,000 distinct CDR3 sequences, about 20% seen once. CDR3 length: 17 residues. Per germline, CDR1 SGHTA and CDR2 FQGNSA. The V gene end was trimmed by 2 bases and the J gene end by 1 base; junction bases not matched to a gene: 5. J is TRBJ2-5 and V is TRBV7-2, with TRBD2 identical over 12 bases. Sample: CD8+ T cells from cultured PBMCs, taken from culture after CMV antigen stimulation. The receptor's source is a human donor in good health (CMV status not recorded). Some clones in this sample may be carry-over from other donors' samples. The CDR3 nucleotides read TGTGCCAGCAGCTTAAGACTAGCGGGGGACTTCCAAGAGACCCAGTACTTC. As protein: CASSLRLAGDFQETQYF. The full variable domain, rest sourced from reference TRBV7-2 and TRBJ2-5, is GAGVSQSPSNKVTEKGKDVELRCDPISGHTALYWYRQSLGQGLEFLIYFQGNSAPDKSGLPSDRFSAERTGGSVSTLTIQRTQQEDSAVYLCASSLRLAGDFQETQYFGPGTRLLVL.